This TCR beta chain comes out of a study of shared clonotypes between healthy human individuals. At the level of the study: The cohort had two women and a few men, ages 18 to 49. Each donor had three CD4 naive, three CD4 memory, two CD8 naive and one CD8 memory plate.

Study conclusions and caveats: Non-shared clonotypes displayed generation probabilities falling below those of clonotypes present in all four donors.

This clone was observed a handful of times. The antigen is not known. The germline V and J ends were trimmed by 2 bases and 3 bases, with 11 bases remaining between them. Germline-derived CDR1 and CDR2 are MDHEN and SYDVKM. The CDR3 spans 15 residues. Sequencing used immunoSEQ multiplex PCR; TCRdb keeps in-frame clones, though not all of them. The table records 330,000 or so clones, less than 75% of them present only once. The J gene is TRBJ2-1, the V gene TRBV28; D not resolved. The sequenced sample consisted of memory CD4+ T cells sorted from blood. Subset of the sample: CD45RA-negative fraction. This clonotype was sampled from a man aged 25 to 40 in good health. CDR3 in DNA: TGTGCCAGCAGTTTAAGTCAGCGCGGCTACAATGAGCAGTTCTTC. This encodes CASSLSQRGYNEQFF.